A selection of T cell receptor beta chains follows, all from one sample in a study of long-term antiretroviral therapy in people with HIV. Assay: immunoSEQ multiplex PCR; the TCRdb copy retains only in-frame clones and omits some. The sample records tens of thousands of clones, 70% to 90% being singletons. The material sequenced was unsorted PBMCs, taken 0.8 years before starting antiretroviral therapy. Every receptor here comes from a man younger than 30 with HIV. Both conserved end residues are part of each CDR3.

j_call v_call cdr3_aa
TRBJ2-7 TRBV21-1 CASSGHPQGQAHEQYF
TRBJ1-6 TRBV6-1 CASSEYNSPLHF
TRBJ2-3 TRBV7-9 CASSWTGGIADTQYF
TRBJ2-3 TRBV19 CASSGGTGVATDTQYF
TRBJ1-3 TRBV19 CASRNGEFDTIYF
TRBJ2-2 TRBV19 CASSLGLAVNTGELFF
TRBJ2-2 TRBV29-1 CSATVTGDTGELFF
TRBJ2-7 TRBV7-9 CASSPPRRDRGDEQYF
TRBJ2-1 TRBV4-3 CASSQDWARGRVINEQFF
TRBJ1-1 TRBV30 CAWSVTGDTEAFF
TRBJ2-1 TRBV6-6 CASSSQQVNEQFF
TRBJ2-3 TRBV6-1 CASSALGGRTDTQYF
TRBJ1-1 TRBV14 CASSLGAGRTEAFF
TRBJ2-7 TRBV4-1 CASSQTSGTNYEQYF
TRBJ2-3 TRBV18 CASSPSLIKVRTDTQYF
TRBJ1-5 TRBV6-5 CASGPGPQPQHF
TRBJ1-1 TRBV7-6 CASSTTGNTEAFF
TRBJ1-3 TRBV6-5 CASSWGLSGTIYF
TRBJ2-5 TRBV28 CASTPAAEAETQYF
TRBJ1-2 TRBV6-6 CASSFLTGGGNGYTF
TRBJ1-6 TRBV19 CASSQELYSSYNSPLHF
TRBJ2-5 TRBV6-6 CASSYGGGPQETQYF